Presented here are 23 T cell receptor beta chains from one specimen sequenced in a study of spatial heterogeneity in lung cancer. The time point was: sample taken at primary tumor resection. TCRs were sequenced from unsorted whole RNA of tumor, nontumor lung or PBMC. TCRdb redid the calling of the 5' RACE reads with MiXCR, one entry per CDR3 protein. Seen here are more than 85,000 distinct CDR3 sequences, approximately 8.9% observed once, and the top ten hold 6.9%. The sample was PBMCs, taken at surgery. Source of these receptors: a male donor with early-stage non-small cell lung cancer.

This clonotype has only a few counts. J is TRBJ1-5 and V is TRBV18; TRBD1 might be the D (5 bases). CDR3 length: 15 amino acids. Per germline, CDR1 KGHSH and CDR2 LQKENI. V was cut by 0 bases and J by 1 base, with 7 bases left in between. The CDR3, as DNA: TGTGCCAGCTCACCACCGGGGGTCAGCAATCAGCCCCAGCATTTT. Protein sequence: CASSPPGVSNQPQHF.

At least ten counts were recorded for this clonotype. This chain joins TRBV9 and TRBJ1-1; D is possibly TRBD1 (5 bases). CDR3 length: 14 amino acids. Germline V gene lookup returns CDR1 SGDLS and CDR2 YYNGEE. Trimming shortened V by 4 bases and J by 5 bases, and 15 bases separated the two germline ends. The CDR3 region is CASSPERGYTEAFF. As DNA, the CDR3 is TGTGCCAGCAGCCCTGAGCGGGGGTATACTGAAGCTTTCTTT.

This clonotype was seen at least ten times. This chain uses TRBV28 with TRBJ2-3, with TRBD2 matching over 9 bases. Germline V lookup: CDR1 MDHEN, CDR2 SYDVKM. V lost 7 bases, J lost 5 bases, and 16 bases stayed unmatched. The CDR3 contains 17 residues. CDR3 loop: CASTPNGLAGARDTQYF. For the CDR3, the DNA is TGTGCCAGCACCCCTAATGGATTAGCGGGAGCCCGAGATACGCAGTATTTT.

Regarding this clonotype: A clone one base away is much larger, so this may be a read error. This chain connects TRBV29-1 to TRBJ1-1; TRBD1 matches at 7 bases. The CDR3 sequence is 12 residues long. J was trimmed by 4 bases and V by 7 bases; bases with no gene match: 6. CDR1 SQVTM and CDR2 ANQGSEA come from the germline V gene. CDR3 in DNA: TGCAGCGGGGACAGAATTGGCACTGAAGCTTTCTTT. Amino acid sequence: CSGDRIGTEAFF.

The chain recombines TRBV20-1 with TRBJ1-1; tentatively, D is TRBD1 (6 bases). The ends were cut back, 5 bases at V and 1 base at J, with 11 bases in the middle. The CDR3 runs 13 residues. The germline V gene encodes CDR1 DFQATT and CDR2 SNEGSKA (reference sequence). CDR3 in amino acids: CSAPGQKNTEAFF. In nucleotides, the CDR3 is TGCAGTGCTCCGGGACAAAAGAACACTGAAGCTTTCTTT.

This clonotype was observed many times. The chain couples TRBV7-9 to TRBJ1-6, with D unresolved. CDR1 SEHNR and CDR2 FQNEAQ come from the germline V gene (reference sequence). Trimming cost V 5 bases and J 3 bases, with 11 bases left between them. The CDR3 totals 15 residues. The CDR3 here is CASSPGLGYNSPLHF. CDR3 in DNA: TGTGCCAGCAGCCCCGGACTCGGCTATAATTCACCCCTCCACTTT.

The sample holds a few counts of this clonotype. V gene TRBV5-1 combines with J gene TRBJ2-5; 13 bases are a match to TRBD2. The trim removed 4 bases at V and 1 base at J, leaving 7 bases unmatched. The germline CDR1 and CDR2 sequences are SGHRS and YFSETQ. The CDR3 sequence is 17 residues long. The CDR3 reads CASSPGLAGESQETQYF. The DNA for the CDR3 is TGCGCCAGCAGCCCCGGACTAGCGGGGGAGAGCCAAGAGACCCAGTACTTC.

This clonotype has a handful of counts. The CDR3 region is CASSLRSAISSGANVLTF. Written as DNA, the CDR3 is TGTGCCAGTAGTCTCCGGAGCGCGATAAGCTCTGGGGCCAACGTCCTGACTTTC. The chain joins TRBV19 to TRBJ2-6; D remains unclear. CDR3 length: 18 residues. V was pared by 5 bases and J by 0 bases, with 17 bases between. The germline CDR1 and CDR2 sequences are LNHDA and SQIVND (reference sequence).

This clonotype has ten or more counts. The chain uses TRBV6-9 and TRBJ2-7; D ambiguous. The CDR3 sequence is 8 residues long. CDR1 is MNHGY and CDR2 is SVAAGI in the germline V gene. The V gene lost 7 bases and the J gene lost 7 bases, with 2 bases spanning the gap. The chain's CDR3 is CASKEQYF. The DNA for the CDR3 is TGTGCCAGCAAGGAGCAGTACTTC.

This clonotype showed up many times. The chain uses TRBV7-7 and TRBJ2-3; TRBD2 matches 12 bases. After removal of 6 bases from V and 4 bases from J, the junction contained 14 bases not matched to a gene. This CDR3 contains 18 residues. Germline assignment: CDR1 SSHAT and CDR2 FNYEAQ (reference sequence). CDR3 region: CASSASSGRAGSADTQYF. The DNA for the CDR3 is TGTGCCAGCAGTGCCTCTAGCGGGAGGGCCGGGTCCGCAGATACGCAGTATTTT.

V gene TRBV20-1 combines with J gene TRBJ1-5, with a weak D call TRBD1 (6 bases). There are 15 residues in the CDR3. V was pared by 4 bases and J by 0 bases, with 13 bases between. Germline CDR1 reads DFQATT; CDR2 reads SNEGSKA (reference sequence). This CDR3 reads CSAITGFYSNQPQHF. The CDR3 region has the DNA TGCAGTGCTATAACAGGGTTTTATAGCAATCAGCCCCAGCATTTT.

This clonotype was observed many times. This chain uses TRBV20-1 with TRBJ1-2; no definite D call. The CDR3 is 11 amino acids. In germline, CDR1 is DFQATT, CDR2 SNEGSKA (reference sequence). Trimming cost V 0 bases and J 8 bases, with 7 bases left between them. CDR3 residues: CSARDQAGYTF. The CDR3 DNA reads as TGCAGTGCTAGAGATCAAGCGGGCTACACCTTC.

This clonotype was recorded a few times. V is TRBV7-8 and J is TRBJ1-5; the D gene is possibly TRBD1 (6 bases). CDR3 length: 16 residues. Trimming shortened V by 6 bases and J by 7 bases, and 22 bases separated the two germline ends. In germline, CDR1 is SGHVS, CDR2 FQNEAQ. CDR3 nucleotide sequence: TGTGCCAGCAGTAGGGCGGAGGGGGTGATGGAACAGCCCCAGCATTTT. Translating it yields CASSRAEGVMEQPQHF.

The rearrangement links TRBV20-1 to TRBJ2-3; the D is unclear. Trimming cost V 3 bases and J 2 bases, with 3 bases left between them. The germline gives CDR1 DFQATT, CDR2 SNEGSKA (reference sequence). The CDR3 runs 11 residues. Written as DNA, the CDR3 is TGCAGTGCTAGTGTCACAGATACGCAGTATTTT. Protein sequence: CSASVTDTQYF.

V is TRBV5-1 and J is TRBJ2-3, with 10 bases matching TRBD2. Germline V gene data show CDR1 as SGHRS and CDR2 as YFSETQ. V lost 0 bases, J lost 4 bases, and 5 bases stayed unmatched. This CDR3 spans 16 amino acids. CDR3 DNA sequence: TGCGCCAGCAGCTTGGGATCTAGCGGGAGCTCAGATACGCAGTATTTT. This sequence encodes CASSLGSSGSSDTQYF.

This chain links TRBV7-9 with TRBJ2-3; no clear D gene. The germline V and J ends were trimmed by 2 bases and 3 bases, with 15 bases remaining between them. The CDR3 runs to 16 residues. Germline lookup yields CDR1 SEHNR and CDR2 FQNEAQ (reference sequence). The CDR3 sequence is CASSLIVAQGTDTQYF. CDR3 DNA: TGTGCCAGCAGCTTAATCGTGGCCCAAGGAACAGATACGCAGTATTTT.

This chain joins TRBV5-1 and TRBJ2-1, with 12 bases identical to TRBD2. Germline lookup yields CDR1 SGHRS and CDR2 YFSETQ. The V segment lost 4 bases and the J segment 6 bases; nucleotides outside the gene matches: 8. The CDR3 is 16 residues long. CDR3 nucleotide sequence: TGCGCCAGCAGCAAAGAACTAGCGGGAGGACTCAATGAGCAGTTCTTC. Its translation: CASSKELAGGLNEQFF.

This clonotype was observed at least ten times. J is TRBJ2-1 and V is TRBV29-1, with a tentative D call TRBD1 (6 bases). The CDR3 loop spans 14 amino acids. Germline CDR1 is SQVTM and CDR2 is ANQGSEA. The V gene lost 3 bases and the J gene lost 4 bases, with 13 bases spanning the gap. The CDR3, as DNA: TGCAGCGTTGACAGGACCACAGGGTACAATGAGCAGTTCTTC. Encoded protein: CSVDRTTGYNEQFF.

This clonotype was seen repeatedly, ten times or more. This rearrangement joins TRBV24-1 to TRBJ2-1, with no clear D. The germline V and J ends were trimmed by 5 bases and 9 bases, with 7 bases remaining between them. This CDR3 is 11 amino acids long. Germline V gives CDR1 KGHDR, CDR2 SFDVKD. The CDR3 DNA reads as TGTGCCACCAGTGGCAATGGTGAGCAGTTCTTC. This encodes CATSGNGEQFF.

J is TRBJ2-3 and V is TRBV7-2; 8 nucleotides match TRBD2. The V and J ends lost 1 base and 7 bases, in that order; junction bases with no gene match: 7. Germline V gene lookup returns CDR1 SGHTA and CDR2 FQGNSA. CDR3 length: 15 amino acids. CDR3 bases: TGTGCCAGCAGCTTAGGGAGCGGGAGTATAAATACGCAGTATTTT. This sequence encodes CASSLGSGSINTQYF. The complete variable domain, with remaining parts taken from reference TRBV7-2 and TRBJ2-3, reads GAGVSQSPSNKVTEKGKDVELRCDPISGHTALYWYRQSLGQGLEFLIYFQGNSAPDKSGLPSDRFSAERTGGSVSTLTIQRTQQEDSAVYLCASSLGSGSINTQYFGPGTRLTVL.

This clonotype was observed at least ten times. This chain's CDR3 is CSVGIQETQYF. CDR3 bases: TGCAGCGTGGGGATTCAGGAGACCCAGTACTTC. The genes are TRBV29-1 and TRBJ2-5; no reliable D call. This CDR3 spans 11 amino acids. CDR1 SQVTM and CDR2 ANQGSEA come from the germline V gene. The V end was cut by 6 bases, the J end by 5 bases, with 10 bases between. Full variable domain (outside the CDR3, taken from reference TRBV29-1 and TRBJ2-5): SAVISQKPSRDICQRGTSLTIQCQVDSQVTMMFWYRQQPGQSLTLIATANQGSEATYESGFVIDKFPISRPNLTFSTLTVSNMSPEDSSIYLCSVGIQETQYFGPGTRLLVL.

The CDR3 reads CASSSLGGRVSPLHF. The DNA of the CDR3 is TGTGCCAGCAGCTCTCTTGGAGGAAGAGTGTCACCCCTCCACTTT. The gene calls are TRBV7-2 and TRBJ1-6; D uncertain. Germline values: CDR1 SGHTA, CDR2 FQGNSA. V was pared by 4 bases and J by 10 bases, with 17 bases between. The CDR3 contains 15 residues. The full variable domain, rest sourced from reference TRBV7-2 and TRBJ1-6, is GAGVSQSPSNKVTEKGKDVELRCDPISGHTALYWYRQSLGQGLEFLIYFQGNSAPDKSGLPSDRFSAERTGGSVSTLTIQRTQQEDSAVYLCASSSLGGRVSPLHFGNGTRLTVT.

This clonotype was recorded a few times. The chain couples TRBV7-9 to TRBJ2-1; D is possibly TRBD1 or TRBD2 (5 bases each). Looked up from germline, CDR1 is SEHNR and CDR2 is FQNEAQ (reference sequence). Trimming shortened V by 6 bases and J by 13 bases, and 13 bases separated the two germline ends. The CDR3 is made up of 11 amino acids. The CDR3 DNA reads as TGTGCCAGCAGTCGGGACGTTCCTCAGTTCTTC. Its translation: CASSRDVPQFF.